Below, 24 T cell receptor beta chains from the same sample are listed, as sequenced in a study of breast tumors, draining lymph nodes, adjacent tissues. Breast cancer patients provided tissue from their axillary draining lymph nodes. Via MiXCR, TCRdb re-called the multiplex PCR reads, giving one row per CDR3 protein. The repertoire holds over 150,000 distinct CDR3 sequences, roughly 31% seen once, with about 4.3% in the top ten. Sequenced sample: axillary lymph node tissue. These receptors originate from a female donor with breast cancer. Some clones in this sample may be carry-over from other donors' samples.

J is TRBJ1-6 and V is TRBV6-6; TRBD1 matches 9 bases. The CDR3 is 14 residues long. Germline CDR1 and CDR2: MNHNY and SVGAGI (reference sequence). The junction had 3 bases not matched to a gene; V was cut back by 5 bases and J by 7 bases. CDR3 sequence reads: CASSGTGKNSPLHF. The CDR3 nucleotides read TGTGCCAGCAGTGGGACAGGGAAAAATTCACCCCTCCACTTT.

There are many counts of this clonotype. The chain uses TRBV4-1 and TRBJ1-1; D may be TRBD1 (5 bases). The ends were cut back, 0 bases at V and 3 bases at J, with 14 bases in the middle. Germline lookup yields CDR1 MGHRA and CDR2 YSYEKL. This CDR3 is 16 amino acids long. CDR3 in amino acids: CASSQDTKGSYTEAFF. The DNA for the CDR3 is TGCGCCAGCAGCCAAGATACGAAGGGGTCTTACACTGAAGCTTTCTTT.

Regarding this clonotype: A read error may be the cause here, since a much bigger clone is one base away. The genes are TRBV18 and TRBJ2-7; the match to TRBD1 covers 9 bases. Germline V lookup: CDR1 KGHSH, CDR2 LQKENI. This CDR3 is 14 amino acids long. CDR3 sequence reads: CASSGTGFSYEQHF. The CDR3 nucleotides are TGTGCCAGCTCCGGGACAGGGTTTTCCTACGAGCAGCACTTC.

The J gene is TRBJ1-6, the V gene TRBV20-1, with 8 bases fitting TRBD1. CDR3 length equals 14 residues. CDR1 is DFQATT and CDR2 is SNEGSKA in the germline V gene (reference sequence). Trimming removed 5 bases from V and 9 bases from J; junction bases left unmatched: 9. CDR3 sequence (DNA): TGCAGTGCTTTGACAGGGGAGGAGGGTTCACCCCTCCACTTT. It encodes CSALTGEEGSPLHF.

The table lists this clonotype with many counts. This rearrangement joins TRBV2 to TRBJ1-3, with TRBD1 matching 7 bases. CDR3 length: 14 residues. V lost 6 bases, J lost 2 bases, and 4 bases stayed unmatched. Looked up from germline, CDR1 is SNHLY and CDR2 is FYNNEI. DNA for the CDR3: TGTGCCAGCAGGGGGACAGCGACTGGAAACACCATATATTTT. This gives the protein CASRGTATGNTIYF.

The table lists this clonotype with many counts. The V call is TRBV6-1, the J call TRBJ2-5; D might be TRBD1 or TRBD2, each matching 5 bases. Between the trimmed V and J ends, which lost 4 bases and 0 bases, there was a span of 12 bases. This CDR3 has 15 amino acids. Germline CDR1 is MNHNS and CDR2 is SASEGT. The CDR3 DNA sequence: TGTGCCAGCAGTGTGGGGACCTTGTACCAAGAGACCCAGTACTTC. Protein sequence: CASSVGTLYQETQYF.

At least ten counts were recorded for this clonotype. The CDR3 sequence is CASSDFDSGTFSYEQYF. In DNA form, the CDR3 reads TGCGCCAGCAGTGACTTTGATAGCGGGACATTCTCCTACGAGCAGTACTTC. The chain carries TRBV10-2 and TRBJ2-7; 8 nucleotides line up with TRBD2. Trimming removed 3 bases from V and 0 bases from J; junction bases left unmatched: 10. Germline V gene sequence: CDR1 WSHSY, CDR2 SAAADI. The CDR3 covers 17 residues.

This chain links TRBV20-1 with TRBJ2-1, with unresolved D. Trimming shortened V by 3 bases and J by 5 bases, and 5 bases separated the two germline ends. The CDR3 runs to 11 residues. CDR1 and CDR2 (germline): DFQATT, SNEGSKA (reference sequence). Here the CDR3 reads CSASNDNEQFF. DNA of the CDR3: TGCAGTGCTAGTAATGACAATGAGCAGTTCTTC.

This clonotype was found many times. The rearrangement joins TRBV9 to TRBJ1-4; TRBD1 is a possible D gene (6 bases). The CDR3 is made up of 17 amino acids. V dropped 3 bases and J dropped 8 bases, with 23 bases sitting between them. Germline V gene data show CDR1 as SGDLS and CDR2 as YYNGEE. Written as DNA, the CDR3 is TGTGCCAGCAGCGCCAAGACAGGCGGCCCTGACCACGAAAAACTGTTTTTT. Residues: CASSAKTGGPDHEKLFF.

Ten or more counts support this clonotype. This chain connects TRBV6-5 to TRBJ2-1; 13 nucleotides line up with TRBD2. This CDR3 comprises 20 residues. Losses at the gene ends were 5 bases for V and 1 base for J; bases not matched to a gene: 14. Germline V CDR1 and CDR2: MNHEY, SVGAGI. DNA for the CDR3: TGTGCCAGCAGTCCCGAGTCACGGACTAGCGGGAGAAAATCCTACAATGAGCAGTTCTTC. This encodes CASSPESRTSGRKSYNEQFF.

Only a few counts were recorded for this clonotype. V is TRBV20-1 and J is TRBJ1-1, with D hard to call. From germline, CDR1 is DFQATT and CDR2 SNEGSKA (reference sequence). The CDR3 runs to 14 residues. Between the trimmed V and J ends, which lost 4 bases and 1 base, there was a span of 13 bases. The CDR3 nucleotides read TGCAGTGCTATTTGGCTGGGTGGGAACACTGAAGCTTTCTTT. Protein product: CSAIWLGGNTEAFF.

As regards this clonotype: A much larger clonotype is one base distant, so this may be a read error. The rearrangement joins TRBV20-1 to TRBJ2-1; D might be TRBD1 (6 bases). The CDR3 spans 12 residues. CDR1 is DFQATT and CDR2 is SNEGSKA in the germline V gene (reference sequence). CDR3 loop: CSAQSRGNEPFF. In DNA form, the CDR3 reads TGCAGTGCTCAGTCCAGGGGTAATGAGCCGTTCTTC.

In the case of this clonotype: Germline is not matched at one junction end, which may reflect a read error. The chain employs TRBV10-3 and TRBJ2-7; weak D call: TRBD1 (7 bases). Germline loops: CDR1 ENHRY, CDR2 SYGVKD. This CDR3 is 11 amino acids long. The CDR3 here is CAISDRGDLHF. CDR3 sequence (DNA): TGTGCCATCAGTGACAGGGGGGACCTTCACTTC.

This clonotype was counted ten times or more. The chain joins TRBV6-2 or TRBV6-3 to TRBJ1-4, with D unresolved. V lost 8 bases and J 7 bases, leaving 11 bases between the germline ends. The CDR3 has 12 amino acids. Germline CDR1 reads MNHEY; CDR2 reads SVGEGT. CDR3 sequence (DNA): TGTGCCAGCCGGGCCCCGGGTGAAAAACTGTTTTTT. Translation gives CASRAPGEKLFF.

The table lists this clonotype with a few counts. V and J are TRBV12-3 or TRBV12-4 and TRBJ2-2; D remains unclear. Between the trimmed V and J ends, which lost 3 bases and 7 bases, there was a span of 6 bases. The CDR3 is 12 residues long. The CDR3 bases are TGTGCCAGCAGTTTCTCTGGCGGGGAGCTGTTTTTT. Amino acids: CASSFSGGELFF.

This sequence joins TRBV6-1 and TRBJ1-1; 7 bases match TRBD1. The germline V gene encodes CDR1 MNHNS and CDR2 SASEGT. The CDR3 is 15 amino acids. V gave up 6 bases and J gave up 1 base; unmatched junction bases: 8. The CDR3 sequence: CASSLFTGENTEAFF. As DNA, the CDR3 is TGTGCCAGCAGCTTATTTACAGGGGAGAACACTGAAGCTTTCTTT.

This clonotype was seen ten or more times. A single base separates this from a much larger clone, so it may be a read error. The chain joins TRBV20-1 to TRBJ2-7; 9 bases map to TRBD1. Germline CDR1 is DFQATT and CDR2 is SNEGSKA (reference sequence). The CDR3 is 14 amino acids. DNA of the CDR3: TGCAGTGCTACCCTCGGGACAGGGCGCTACGTGCAGTACTTC. Translating it yields CSATLGTGRYVQYF.

In its sample, this clonotype was seen many times. This chain uses TRBV10-3 with TRBJ1-2, with D uncertain. V was shortened by 8 bases and J by 7 bases, with 11 bases between the two germline ends. Germline V lookup: CDR1 ENHRY, CDR2 SYGVKD. The CDR3 is 11 amino acids. The CDR3 reads CAIGRTSGYTF. CDR3 coding DNA: TGTGCCATCGGACGGACGTCTGGCTACACCTTC.

This clonotype was detected many times. This chain connects TRBV10-2 to TRBJ1-5, with 8 bases aligning to TRBD1. The germline V gene has CDR1 WSHSY and CDR2 SAAADI. The CDR3 spans 15 residues. V lost 6 bases to trimming and J lost 2 bases; unmatched junction nucleotides: 6. CDR3 coding DNA: TGCGCCAGCAGCGCAGGGGGCGCGGGCAATCAGCCCCAGCATTTT. As protein: CASSAGGAGNQPQHF.

By sample fraction, this clonotype is medium-sized (0.01 to 0.1%). This chain joins TRBV5-5 and TRBJ1-3, with D hard to call. Germline CDR1 and CDR2: SGHKS and YYEKEE (reference sequence). The CDR3 covers 13 residues. V lost 0 bases and J lost 7, with 8 bases in between. Here the CDR3 DNA reads TGTGCCAGCAGCTTGGAGGCCAGGAACACCATATATTTT. Protein: CASSLEARNTIYF.

This clonotype was counted a few times. Being one base from a much bigger clone, this may be a read error. The chain employs TRBV5-6 and TRBJ2-1, with D tentatively TRBD2 (5 bases). Trimming removed 0 bases at V and 8 bases at J, with 12 bases between. CDR3 length equals 14 residues. The germline gives CDR1 SGHDT, CDR2 YYEEEE. This chain's CDR3 is CASSLGPTGDEQFF. For the CDR3, the DNA is TGTGCCAGCAGCTTGGGGCCAACCGGGGATGAGCAGTTCTTC.

There are many counts of this clonotype. CDR3 sequence (DNA): TGTGCCATCAGTGAGCCGGCAGGGGAAGAGACCCAGTACTTC. Its translation: CAISEPAGEETQYF. The rearrangement links TRBV10-3 to TRBJ2-5; D possibly corresponds to TRBD1 (6 bases). The CDR3 loop spans 14 amino acids. The ends were cut back, 2 bases at V and 3 bases at J, with 10 bases in the middle. Germline values: CDR1 ENHRY, CDR2 SYGVKD.

Concerning this clonotype: An end of the junction differs from the germline gene, which may be a read error. The gene calls are TRBV25-1 and TRBJ2-1; 7 nucleotides agree with TRBD1. This CDR3 is 16 amino acids long. Germline CDR1 reads MGHDK; CDR2 reads SYGVNS. The CDR3 coding sequence is TGTGCCAGCGGTGACCCCCTCGAGGGGGCTAAAAATGAGCAGTTCTTC. Amino acids: CASGDPLEGAKNEQFF.

This clonotype was seen repeatedly, ten times or more. The chain combines TRBV2 with TRBJ1-5; D gene ambiguous. This CDR3 is 14 amino acids long. Germline V gene lookup returns CDR1 SNHLY and CDR2 FYNNEI. Trimming removed 4 bases from V and 1 base from J, with 8 bases in between. CDR3 protein: CASSVVRSNQPQHF. The CDR3 DNA sequence: TGTGCCAGCAGTGTTGTCAGAAGCAATCAGCCCCAGCATTTT.